Following are 28 T cell receptor beta chains from one sample sequenced in a study of T cell clonotyping in hematopoietic cell transplantation. Clones were read by immunoSEQ multiplex PCR, and TCRdb kept only the in-frame ones, dropping some. The table records 25,000 to 30,000 clones, less than 85% of them present only once. The time point is: recipient sample about 28 days before transplant, after cytoreduction. Here the sequenced sample was peripheral blood mononuclear cells, taken before stem cell transplant. The receptors were gathered from a man aged 40-49 years with acute myeloid leukemia. Some clones in this sample may be carry-over from other donors' samples.

The V call is TRBV28, the J call TRBJ1-2; 8 bases fit TRBD1. The CDR3 extends over 16 amino acids. Trimming took 1 base from V and 6 from J; bases not matched to a gene: 10. Germline-derived CDR1 and CDR2 are MDHEN and SYDVKM. The CDR3 here is CASSLSGRDRRHGYTF. CDR3 bases: TGTGCCAGCAGTTTATCCGGGAGGGACAGGCGCCATGGCTACACCTTC.

The CDR3 loop reads CASTPRAPPGYTF. CDR3 sequence (DNA): TGTGCCAGCACCCCCCGGGCCCCCCCTGGCTACACCTTC. The chain has TRBV6-1 and TRBJ1-2, with D unclear. V shed 7 bases and J shed 7 bases, with 16 bases lying between them. The germline CDR1 and CDR2 sequences are MNHNS and SASEGT. The CDR3 length is 13 residues.

The chain links TRBV7-2 to TRBJ2-3; D call uncertain. The CDR3 length is 15 residues. Germline CDR1 reads SGHTA; CDR2 reads FQGNSA. V was cut by 5 bases and J by 4 bases, with 16 bases left in between. CDR3 bases: TGTGCCAGCAGCATGGCGGCCCAAAGATCAGATACGCAGTATTTT. Amino acid sequence: CASSMAAQRSDTQYF.

The chain couples TRBV29-1 to TRBJ2-2; D possibly corresponds to TRBD1 (5 bases). Germline lookup yields CDR1 SQVTM and CDR2 ANQGSEA. V was shortened by 5 bases and J by 2 bases, with 9 bases between the two germline ends. This CDR3 spans 13 amino acids. In nucleotides, the CDR3 is TGCAGCGTTAGACGGACAAACACCGGGGAGCTGTTTTTT. Protein: CSVRRTNTGELFF.

The chain uses TRBV18 and TRBJ2-5, with D possibly being TRBD1 or TRBD2 (6 bases each). V was pared by 3 bases and J by 5 bases, with 13 bases between. Germline CDR1 and CDR2: KGHSH and LQKENI. This CDR3 comprises 14 residues. CDR3 nucleotides: TGTGCCAGCTCACCCCCCTGGGGGGCGGAGACCCAGTACTTC. It is translated as CASSPPWGAETQYF.

This chain connects TRBV7-3 to TRBJ2-2, with D maybe TRBD1 (6 bases). CDR3 length: 15 residues. Trimming stripped 1 base from V and 3 bases from J, with 9 bases between. Germline assignment: CDR1 SGHTA and CDR2 FQGTGA. Here the CDR3 reads CASSLNRDDTGELFF. DNA of the CDR3: TGTGCCAGCAGCTTAAACAGGGATGACACCGGGGAGCTGTTTTTT.

V is TRBV29-1 and J is TRBJ1-2; no clear D gene. Germline V gives CDR1 SQVTM, CDR2 ANQGSEA. The V and J ends lost 5 bases and 1 base respectively, with 20 bases between them. The CDR3 has 16 amino acids. This CDR3 is CSVLTLNSGINYGYTF. The CDR3 bases are TGCAGCGTTCTCACATTAAACAGTGGCATTAACTATGGCTACACCTTC.

J is TRBJ2-2 and V is TRBV6-1; 11 bases line up with TRBD1. The ends lost 6 bases at V and 6 bases at J; junction bases unmatched: 6. The CDR3 spans 15 residues. CDR1 and CDR2 from the germline V gene are MNHNS and SASEGT. Written as DNA, the CDR3 is TGTGCCAGCAGGGAGGGACAGGGGGGGGCCGGGGAGCTGTTTTTT. Translated: CASREGQGGAGELFF.

Worth noting for this clone: Its ends do not fully match the called genes, so a read error is possible. The chain recombines TRBV7-7 with TRBJ2-1, with 7 positions matching TRBD1. The CDR3 is made up of 13 amino acids. Germline loops: CDR1 SSHAT, CDR2 FNYEAQ (reference sequence). The CDR3 protein is CASSPTGVHEQFF. CDR3 nucleotides: TGTGCTAGCAGCCCCACAGGGGTACATGAGCAGTTCTTC.

The chain carries TRBV5-1 and TRBJ1-2, with D possibly being TRBD1 (5 bases). The V and J ends lost 4 bases and 0 bases respectively, with 16 bases between them. The CDR3 runs 16 residues. Germline lookup yields CDR1 SGHRS and CDR2 YFSETQ. The CDR3: CASSPAGGFANYGYTF. The CDR3 DNA reads TGCGCCAGCAGCCCTGCTGGGGGGTTTGCTAACTATGGCTACACCTTC.

In its sample, this clone was seen a few times. V gene TRBV11-3 combines with J gene TRBJ2-1; 13 bases are a match to TRBD2. With 3 bases clipped from V and 8 bases from J, the junction kept 7 bases outside the gene matches. Germline CDR1 is SGHNT and CDR2 is YENEEA. The CDR3 runs 16 residues. The CDR3 is CASSFSGTSGVYEQFF. CDR3 DNA sequence: TGTGCCAGCAGCTTCTCCGGGACTAGCGGGGTGTATGAGCAGTTCTTC.

This clone was detected a few times. The rearrangement uses TRBV19 and TRBJ1-5; D unclear. CDR1 LNHDA and CDR2 SQIVND come from the germline V gene (reference sequence). The CDR3 runs to 16 residues. Trimming shortened V by 2 bases and J by 5 bases, and 16 bases separated the two germline ends. CDR3 sequence reads: CASSISLVGEYQPQHF. DNA for the CDR3: TGTGCCAGTAGTATATCATTGGTAGGAGAGTATCAGCCCCAGCATTTT.

The chain combines TRBV5-1 with TRBJ2-7; D is uncertain. The V gene's germline CDR1 is SGHRS and CDR2 YFSETQ. CDR3 size: 16 residues. Trimming left V 0 bases short and J 5 bases short, with 18 bases between. The CDR3: CASSLAGPAGLHEQYF. CDR3 DNA: TGCGCCAGCAGCTTGGCTGGGCCAGCTGGGCTCCACGAGCAGTACTTC.

A word on this clone: Germline and junction disagree at one end, which may indicate a read error. V usage is TRBV28 and J usage is TRBJ1-2; 9 bases are shared with TRBD1. Germline V gene sequence: CDR1 MDHEN, CDR2 SYDVKM. The CDR3 runs to 15 residues. The CDR3 loop reads CASRAPGQGDYGYTF. Written as DNA, the CDR3 is TGTGCCAGCAGAGCGCCGGGACAGGGCGACTACGGCTACACCTTC.

This clone was counted only a few times. V usage is TRBV4-2 and J usage is TRBJ1-1; D gene ambiguous. CDR1 and CDR2 (germline): LGHNA, YNFKEQ. This CDR3 region has 14 residues. Trimming stripped 4 bases from V and 5 bases from J, with 14 bases between. DNA for the CDR3: TGTGCCAGCAGCCTCTGGACGGGAGGGACTGAAGCTTTCTTT. Its translation is CASSLWTGGTEAFF.

This chain connects TRBV5-6 to TRBJ2-5, with a tentative D call TRBD2 (5 bases). The germline V and J ends were trimmed by 2 bases and 8 bases, with 19 bases remaining between them. Germline values: CDR1 SGHDT, CDR2 YYEEEE. The CDR3 totals 15 residues. The CDR3 region is CASSLLPPNGVTQYF. The CDR3 bases are TGTGCCAGCAGCTTACTTCCCCCAAACGGGGTAACCCAGTACTTC.

The genes are TRBV29-1 and TRBJ2-7; D unresolved. The germline gives CDR1 SQVTM, CDR2 ANQGSEA. The CDR3 runs to 12 residues. V dropped 1 base and J dropped 4 bases, with 8 bases sitting between them. The CDR3 DNA reads as TGCAGCGTTGAAGGACACCCGTACGAGCAGTACTTC. Its translation is CSVEGHPYEQYF.

This sequence joins TRBV5-4 and TRBJ2-7; D may match TRBD1 or TRBD2 (5 bases each). Germline V CDR1 and CDR2: SGHNT, YYREEE (reference sequence). V lost 1 base and J lost 2, with 10 bases in between. The CDR3 covers 14 residues. CDR3 coding DNA: TGTGCCAGCAGCTTGCGTGGGGGAACCTACGAGCAGTACTTC. Its translation: CASSLRGGTYEQYF.

This rearrangement joins TRBV7-2 to TRBJ2-3; D possibly corresponds to TRBD2 (6 bases). This CDR3 is 15 amino acids long. The V end lost 5 bases, the J end lost 3 bases, and 15 bases lay between the germline ends. Per germline, CDR1 SGHTA and CDR2 FQGNSA. DNA of the CDR3: TGTGCCAGCAGCCCGCCCCCAGGGAGGACAGATACGCAGTATTTT. Protein: CASSPPPGRTDTQYF. Looking up the rest from reference TRBV7-2 and TRBJ2-3 gives the full variable domain: GAGVSQSPSNKVTEKGKDVELRCDPISGHTALYWYRQSLGQGLEFLIYFQGNSAPDKSGLPSDRFSAERTGGSVSTLTIQRTQQEDSAVYLCASSPPPGRTDTQYFGPGTRLTVL.

Regarding this clone: Germline and junction disagree at one end, which may indicate a read error. The V call is TRBV7-9, the J call TRBJ1-1; 8 bases map to TRBD1. Per germline, CDR1 SEHNR and CDR2 FQNEAQ (reference sequence). CDR3 length: 14 amino acids. CDR3 DNA: TGTGCCAACAGCCATACGGACAGGGAGACTGAAGCTTTCTTT. Protein product: CANSHTDRETEAFF.

The chain uses TRBV28 and TRBJ1-1; D not resolved. V lost 4 bases to trimming and J lost 4 bases, with 16 bases between them. The CDR3 spans 15 residues. Per germline, CDR1 MDHEN and CDR2 SYDVKM. As DNA, the CDR3 is TGTGCCAGCAGTTCTCCCCCCCGCGGCGGCACTGAAGCTTTCTTT. Protein: CASSSPPRGGTEAFF.

This chain connects TRBV10-3 to TRBJ1-5, with a weak D call TRBD1 (5 bases). CDR3 length: 13 amino acids. Germline V gene lookup returns CDR1 ENHRY and CDR2 SYGVKD. With 4 bases removed from V and 5 bases from J, the gap between germline ends came to 9 bases. CDR3 loop: CAISVSRDQPQHF. The CDR3 region has the DNA TGTGCCATCAGTGTAAGCAGGGATCAGCCCCAGCATTTT.

This chain uses TRBV19 with TRBJ1-3, with D hard to call. The CDR3 extends over 13 amino acids. V was clipped by 1 base and J by 0 bases, with 1 base between them. Per the germline V gene, CDR1 is LNHDA and CDR2 is SQIVND (reference sequence). The CDR3 DNA sequence: TGTGCCAGTAGTATAGCCTCTGGAAACACCATATATTTT. It yields the protein CASSIASGNTIYF.

The chain couples TRBV5-1 to TRBJ2-7; TRBD2 aligns across 10 bases. Losses at the gene ends were 0 bases for V and 6 bases for J; bases not matched to a gene: 6. This CDR3 comprises 15 residues. CDR1 and CDR2 (germline): SGHRS, YFSETQ. CDR3 sequence reads: CASSLVASGSTEQYF. The CDR3 DNA reads as TGCGCCAGCAGCTTGGTGGCTAGCGGGAGCACCGAGCAGTACTTC.

The rearrangement links TRBV18 to TRBJ2-2, with D possibly being TRBD1 (6 bases). Germline-derived CDR1 and CDR2 are KGHSH and LQKENI. CDR3 length equals 14 residues. The ends were cut back, 3 bases at V and 3 bases at J, with 8 bases in the middle. The CDR3 region has the DNA TGTGCCAGCTCACCGGGGGCTTACACCGGGGAGCTGTTTTTT. It yields the protein CASSPGAYTGELFF.

The CDR3 nucleotides read TGTGCCAGCAGTTTGTCGGGGGCTGGGGCCAACGTCCTGACTTTC. Protein sequence: CASSLSGAGANVLTF. This chain joins TRBV27 and TRBJ2-6; D might be TRBD2 (6 bases). Trimming shortened V by 3 bases and J by 2 bases, and 8 bases separated the two germline ends. The CDR3 sequence is 15 residues long. Germline V gene sequence: CDR1 MNHEY, CDR2 SMNVEV (reference sequence).

This clone was seen more than once but under ten times. The J gene is TRBJ2-7, the V gene TRBV4-1; TRBD2 might be the D (5 bases). V was shortened by 3 bases and J by 3 bases, with 12 bases between the two germline ends. Germline CDR1 reads MGHRA; CDR2 reads YSYEKL. This CDR3 is 14 amino acids long. The CDR3 DNA reads as TGCGCCAGCAGCCAGCAGTCCGGGGTCTACGAGCAGTACTTC. As protein: CASSQQSGVYEQYF.

V gene TRBV29-1 combines with J gene TRBJ1-1; 8 bases match TRBD1. This CDR3 has 18 residues. From germline, CDR1 is SQVTM and CDR2 ANQGSEA. V lost 7 bases to trimming and J lost 1 base; unmatched junction nucleotides: 20. The CDR3 nucleotides read TGCAGCGCGGGGGCTTGGGGACAGGCACTTAAGAAGAACACTGAAGCTTTCTTT. Amino acids: CSAGAWGQALKKNTEAFF.